A single sample is the source of the 19 T cell receptor beta chains below, sequenced in a study of OX40 agonist ivuxolimab in advanced cancers. Clones were read by immunoSEQ multiplex PCR, and TCRdb kept only the in-frame ones, dropping some. The sample records 90,000 to 100,000 clones, approximately 91% being singletons. The sequencing used CD4+ or CD8+ T cells sorted from blood, collected in a trial of the OX40 agonist ivuxolimab. The receptors derive from an adult with an advanced solid tumor such as melanoma, head and neck, liver or kidney cancer.

The J gene is TRBJ1-1, the V gene TRBV7-2; D is uncertain. CDR1 and CDR2 from the germline V gene are SGHTA and FQGNSA. V was pared by 3 bases and J by 5 bases, with 19 bases between. The CDR3 has 16 amino acids. The CDR3 here is CASSLQSAASGTEAFF. CDR3 bases: TGTGCCAGCAGCTTGCAGTCGGCCGCTTCGGGGACTGAAGCTTTCTTT. Drawing the rest from reference TRBV7-2 and TRBJ1-1, the complete variable domain is GAGVSQSPSNKVTEKGKDVELRCDPISGHTALYWYRQSLGQGLEFLIYFQGNSAPDKSGLPSDRFSAERTGGSVSTLTIQRTQQEDSAVYLCASSLQSAASGTEAFFGQGTRLTVV.

The genes are TRBV11-3 and TRBJ2-7; 9 positions match TRBD1. The CDR3 is made up of 14 amino acids. V shed 4 bases, J shed 2 bases, and the junction held 3 bases outside the gene matches. The germline CDR1 and CDR2 sequences are SGHNT and YENEEA. This chain's CDR3 is CASSSRTGAYEQYF. The CDR3 DNA is TGTGCCAGCAGCTCAAGGACAGGGGCCTACGAGCAGTACTTC.

This chain connects TRBV6-5 to TRBJ1-1; D is ambiguous. V was cut by 2 bases and J by 1 base, with 8 bases left in between. CDR3 length: 14 residues. Germline V gene lookup returns CDR1 MNHEY and CDR2 SVGAGI. The CDR3 protein is CASSYAGSNTEAFF. As DNA, the CDR3 is TGTGCCAGCAGTTACGCGGGGTCGAACACTGAAGCTTTCTTT.

In its sample, this clone was seen once. The genes are TRBV5-6 and TRBJ2-3, with TRBD2 matching over 11 bases. The CDR3 is 16 amino acids. With 4 bases clipped from V and 2 bases from J, the junction kept 6 bases outside the gene matches. Germline CDR1 reads SGHDT; CDR2 reads YYEEEE. CDR3 nucleotide sequence: TGTGCCAGCAGCCCCCCGGGACTAGCGGACACAGATACGCAGTATTTT. Translated, it gives CASSPPGLADTDTQYF.

This clone was detected only once. The V call is TRBV5-1, the J call TRBJ2-5; D is possibly TRBD1 (6 bases). Germline lookup yields CDR1 SGHRS and CDR2 YFSETQ. There are 13 residues in the CDR3. V lost 7 bases, J lost 5 bases, and 15 bases lay in between. The CDR3: CASHRGSGETQYF. The CDR3 DNA reads TGCGCCAGCCATAGGGGGTCGGGGGAGACCCAGTACTTC.

This chain connects TRBV4-2 to TRBJ1-2; D is perhaps TRBD1 (5 bases). V shed 0 bases and J shed 8 bases, with 10 bases lying between them. The length of the CDR3 is 13 residues. Germline CDR1 reads LGHNA; CDR2 reads YNFKEQ. DNA of the CDR3: TGTGCCAGCAGCCAAGAGGGGCAACGAGGCTACACCTTC. This sequence encodes CASSQEGQRGYTF.

The V gene is TRBV7-2, the J gene TRBJ2-4; 14 bases agree with TRBD2. The CDR3 totals 16 residues. The V and J ends lost 5 bases and 2 bases, in that order; junction bases with no gene match: 2. Germline CDR1 SGHTA, CDR2 FQGNSA. Written as DNA, the CDR3 is TGTGCCAGCAGCGGGACTAGCGGGAGTTCCAAAAACATTCAGTACTTC. Amino acid sequence: CASSGTSGSSKNIQYF.

This clone was detected only once. CDR3 nucleotides: TGTGCCAGCAGCCAAGGAGAGGCGGGAGAGATCTACGAGCAGTACTTC. This sequence encodes CASSQGEAGEIYEQYF. The chain joins TRBV4-2 to TRBJ2-7, with 7 bases fitting TRBD2. The V gene end was trimmed by 1 base and the J gene end by 3 bases; junction bases not matched to a gene: 9. Germline-derived CDR1 and CDR2 are LGHNA and YNFKEQ. CDR3 length: 16 residues.

CDR3 bases: TGTGCCATCAGTGAGTCGATGCTAGCGGGGGGCGGCTACAATGAGCAGTTCTTC. Encoded protein: CAISESMLAGGGYNEQFF. The J gene is TRBJ2-1, the V gene TRBV10-3; the match to TRBD2 covers 11 bases. CDR1 and CDR2 (germline): ENHRY, SYGVKD. V was clipped by 0 bases and J by 3 bases; unmatched bases: 7. The CDR3 contains 18 residues.

This clone was detected a few times. The chain carries TRBV30 and TRBJ1-1; D remains unclear. Trimming left V 0 bases short and J 0 bases short, with 5 bases between. Germline lookup yields CDR1 GTSNPN and CDR2 SVGIG (reference sequence). CDR3 length: 13 amino acids. CDR3 DNA sequence: TGTGCCTGGAGTGTAATGATGAACACTGAAGCTTTCTTT. Translation: CAWSVMMNTEAFF. Variable domain in full (rest from reference TRBV30 and TRBJ1-1): SQTIHQWPATLVQPVGSPLSLECTVEGTSNPNLYWYRQAAGRGLQLLFYSVGIGQISSEVPQNLSASRPQDRQFILSSKKLLLSDSGFYLCAWSVMMNTEAFFGQGTRLTVV.

The chain couples TRBV11-2 to TRBJ2-7; 8 bases are shared with TRBD2. With 8 bases clipped from V and 5 bases from J, the junction kept 14 bases outside the gene matches. In germline, CDR1 is SGHAT, CDR2 FQNNGV. The CDR3 consists of 15 residues. The CDR3 nucleotides read TGTGCCAGCGGTTTGGCGGGGGGCTCATTTAACGAGCAGTACTTC. Residues: CASGLAGGSFNEQYF.

This clone was observed once. In nucleotides, the CDR3 is TGCGCCAGCAGCTTGTTGGGACAGGGGGTTACCTACGAGCAGTACTTC. Translated: CASSLLGQGVTYEQYF. V and J are TRBV5-1 and TRBJ2-7; 11 nucleotides agree with TRBD1. V shed 1 base, J shed 2 bases, and the junction held 5 bases outside the gene matches. The germline CDR1 and CDR2 sequences are SGHRS and YFSETQ. The CDR3 totals 16 residues.

The chain links TRBV5-1 to TRBJ2-3; TRBD2 agrees at 12 bases. Germline assignment: CDR1 SGHRS and CDR2 YFSETQ. The CDR3 has 17 amino acids. V gave up 4 bases and J gave up 2 bases; unmatched junction bases: 8. CDR3 bases: TGCGCCAGCAGCCCGGGACTAGCGGGCCCTTTCACAGATACGCAGTATTTT. Translating gives CASSPGLAGPFTDTQYF.

The V and J genes are TRBV4-3 and TRBJ2-3; 11 nucleotides align to TRBD2. V dropped 2 bases and J dropped 6; count of bases not matched to a gene: 1. CDR3 length: 14 amino acids. The V gene's germline CDR1 is LGHNA and CDR2 YSLEER. In nucleotides, the CDR3 is TGCGCCAGCAGCCAATTAGCGGGAGGGGATACGCAGTATTTT. Protein product: CASSQLAGGDTQYF.

This chain uses TRBV7-3 with TRBJ2-2; 8 bases are shared with TRBD2. Trimming took 6 bases from V and 1 from J; bases not matched to a gene: 13. The CDR3 consists of 18 residues. Per germline, CDR1 SGHTA and CDR2 FQGTGA. The chain's CDR3 is CASRIGLAGGRNTGELFF. The CDR3 DNA follows: TGTGCCAGCAGAATCGGGCTAGCGGGCGGTCGGAACACCGGGGAGCTGTTTTTT.

The V call is TRBV6-1, the J call TRBJ1-1, with a weak D call TRBD1 (5 bases). The CDR3 covers 16 residues. CDR1 and CDR2 (germline): MNHNS, SASEGT. Between the trimmed V and J ends, which lost 0 bases and 0 bases, there was a span of 11 bases. This CDR3 reads CASSEALPRVNTEAFF. In DNA form, the CDR3 reads TGTGCCAGCAGTGAAGCGCTCCCCAGGGTGAACACTGAAGCTTTCTTT.

This chain connects TRBV6-1 to TRBJ2-2; 9 nucleotides line up with TRBD1. V gave up 4 bases and J gave up 4 bases; unmatched junction bases: 7. This CDR3 comprises 16 residues. CDR1 MNHNS and CDR2 SASEGT come from the germline V gene. In DNA, the CDR3 is TGTGCCAGCAGTGCCCAACAGGGGGCAGGCACCGGGGAGCTGTTTTTT. As protein: CASSAQQGAGTGELFF.

The chain is built from TRBV4-1 and TRBJ2-1; TRBD2 matches 7 bases. After removal of 4 bases from V and 8 bases from J, the junction contained 8 bases not matched to a gene. The CDR3 consists of 14 residues. From germline, CDR1 is MGHRA and CDR2 YSYEKL. This CDR3 reads CASSRRDYHDEQFF. The CDR3 nucleotides are TGCGCCAGCAGCCGACGGGACTACCATGATGAGCAGTTCTTC.

The chain links TRBV7-9 to TRBJ1-2; TRBD1 matches at 10 bases. The CDR3 totals 17 residues. Germline-derived CDR1 and CDR2 are SEHNR and FQNEAQ (reference sequence). J lost 8 bases, V lost 5 bases, and 17 bases had no gene match. CDR3 sequence reads: CASSPAGTGALRGGYTF. CDR3 DNA sequence: TGTGCCAGCAGCCCAGCCGGGACAGGGGCCCTTAGGGGAGGCTACACCTTC.